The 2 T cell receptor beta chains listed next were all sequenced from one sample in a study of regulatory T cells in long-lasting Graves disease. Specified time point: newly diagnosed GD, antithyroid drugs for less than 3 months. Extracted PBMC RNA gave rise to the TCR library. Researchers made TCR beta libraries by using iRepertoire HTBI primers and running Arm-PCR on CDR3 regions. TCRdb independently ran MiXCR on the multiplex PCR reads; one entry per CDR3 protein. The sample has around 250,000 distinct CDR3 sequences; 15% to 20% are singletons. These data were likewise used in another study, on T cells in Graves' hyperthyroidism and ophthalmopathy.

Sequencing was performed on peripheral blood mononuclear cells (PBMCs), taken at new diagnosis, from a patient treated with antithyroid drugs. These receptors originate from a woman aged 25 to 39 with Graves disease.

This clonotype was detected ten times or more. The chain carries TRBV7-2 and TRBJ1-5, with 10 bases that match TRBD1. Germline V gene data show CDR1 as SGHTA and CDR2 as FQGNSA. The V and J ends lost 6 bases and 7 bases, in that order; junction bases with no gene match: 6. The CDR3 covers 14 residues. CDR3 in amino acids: CASSGQGGSQPQHF. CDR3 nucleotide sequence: TGTGCCAGCAGTGGACAGGGGGGTTCCCAGCCCCAGCATTTT.

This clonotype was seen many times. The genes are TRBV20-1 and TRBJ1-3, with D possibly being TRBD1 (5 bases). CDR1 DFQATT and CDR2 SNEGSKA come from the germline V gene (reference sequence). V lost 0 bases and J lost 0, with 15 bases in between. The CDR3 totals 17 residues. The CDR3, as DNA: TGCAGTGCTAGAGACCTGAGGGGACTGTCCTCTGGAAACACCATATATTTT. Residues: CSARDLRGLSSGNTIYF.